This entry features one TCR beta chain sequence. The data are from a study of lymphopenia after photon versus proton radiotherapy. The table came from immunoSEQ multiplex PCR; TCRdb's copy has only in-frame clones and leaves some out. The data contain more than 70,000 clones, about 83% of them singletons. The CDR3 sequence is 14 residues long. Trimming shortened V by 4 bases and J by 6 bases, and 12 bases separated the two germline ends. Germline V gene lookup returns CDR1 LGHNA and CDR2 YSLEER. The source of this sequence is a man aged 55 to 69 with pancreatic cancer. The rearrangement joins TRBV4-3 to TRBJ2-2, with D possibly being TRBD1 (7 bases). This sample comprised peripheral blood, obtained from a patient treated with proton-based radiotherapy. CDR3 in amino acids: CASSLGGQPGELFF. The CDR3 bases are TGCGCCAGCAGCCTGGGGGGACAGCCCGGGGAGCTGTTTTTT.